Below are 2 T cell receptor beta chains sequenced from a single sample in a study of CD8+ T cells in alopecia areata. In each case, RNA was isolated and then reverse transcribed into cDNA as the sequencing template. The data were produced by immunoSEQ multiplex PCR, yet TCRdb's version contains in-frame clones alone and is incomplete. The sample holds about 200,000 clones, more than 45% seen once. As for treatment: oral pan-JAK inhibitor, 5-10 mg twice daily. The material sequenced was CD4+ T cells sorted from blood, taken at week 4, from a patient treated with tofacitinib. These receptors originate from a human donor with alopecia areata.

This clone was counted only a few times. V gene TRBV7-3 combines with J gene TRBJ2-1; tentatively, D is TRBD2 (5 bases). Germline CDR1 is SGHTA and CDR2 is FQGTGA. V was pared by 5 bases and J by 6 bases, with 8 bases between. The CDR3 length is 12 residues. The CDR3 region has the DNA TGTGCCAGCAGCCGGACTGTCAATGAGCAGTTCTTC. Protein: CASSRTVNEQFF.

In this sample, this clone turned up once. The chain uses TRBV2 and TRBJ1-2, with D unresolved. Trimming shortened V by 6 bases and J by 2 bases, and 4 bases separated the two germline ends. Germline CDR1 SNHLY, CDR2 FYNNEI. The CDR3 spans 11 residues. For the CDR3, the DNA is TGTGCCAGCAGACAGAACTATGGCTACACCTTC. Amino acids: CASRQNYGYTF.